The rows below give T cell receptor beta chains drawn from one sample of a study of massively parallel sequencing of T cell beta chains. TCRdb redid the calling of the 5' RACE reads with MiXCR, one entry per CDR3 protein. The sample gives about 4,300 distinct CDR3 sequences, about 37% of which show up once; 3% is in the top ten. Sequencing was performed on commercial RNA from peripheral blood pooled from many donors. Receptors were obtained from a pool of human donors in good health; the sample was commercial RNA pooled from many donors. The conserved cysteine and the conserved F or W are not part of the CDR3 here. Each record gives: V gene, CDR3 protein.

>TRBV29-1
SVGEGTEAF
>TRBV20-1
SAPSGDGYT
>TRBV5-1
ASSSGQGRVETQY
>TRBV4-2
ASSPSTGRTDTQY
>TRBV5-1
ASSTYTDTQY
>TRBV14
ASSQDPGKLNTEAF
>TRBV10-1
ASSPTSLQETQY
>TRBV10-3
AISESGGAEAF
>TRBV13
ASSNGNQPQH
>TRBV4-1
ASSQELAGAVDEQF